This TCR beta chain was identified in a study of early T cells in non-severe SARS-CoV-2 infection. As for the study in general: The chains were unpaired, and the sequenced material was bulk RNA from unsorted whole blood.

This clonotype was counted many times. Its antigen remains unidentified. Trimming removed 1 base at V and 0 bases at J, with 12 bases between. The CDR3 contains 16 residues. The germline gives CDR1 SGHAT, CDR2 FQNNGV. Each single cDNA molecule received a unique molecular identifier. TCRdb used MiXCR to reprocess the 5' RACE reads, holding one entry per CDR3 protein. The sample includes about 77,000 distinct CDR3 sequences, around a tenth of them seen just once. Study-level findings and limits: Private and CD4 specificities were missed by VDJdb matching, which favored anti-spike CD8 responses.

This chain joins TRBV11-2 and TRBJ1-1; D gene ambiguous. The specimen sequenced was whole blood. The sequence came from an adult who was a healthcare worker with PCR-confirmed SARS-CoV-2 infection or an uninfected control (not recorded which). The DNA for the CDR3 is TGTGCCAGCAGCTTAGTCGGTCGGGTGATGAACACTGAAGCTTTCTTT. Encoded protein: CASSLVGRVMNTEAFF.